The 27 T cell receptor beta chains presented below share a single source sample, sequenced in a study of regulatory T cells in long-lasting Graves disease. TCR beta libraries were built with iRepertoire HTBI primers and Arm-PCR of CDR3 regions. TCRdb reprocessed the multiplex PCR reads with MiXCR, giving one entry per CDR3 protein. The sample records hundreds of thousands of distinct CDR3 sequences, roughly 21% being singletons. Time point given: persistent/refractory GD, antithyroid drugs over 5 years with positive TRAb. PBMCs were the source of the RNA used for TCR sequencing. The material was peripheral blood mononuclear cells (PBMCs), obtained when the disease was refractory, from a patient treated with antithyroid drugs. These receptor sequences come from a female donor with Graves disease.

This clonotype was seen ten or more times. The V call is TRBV28, the J call TRBJ1-2, with D perhaps matching TRBD1 (6 bases). Looked up from germline, CDR1 is MDHEN and CDR2 is SYDVKM. V was clipped by 4 bases and J by 4 bases, with 16 bases between them. This CDR3 region has 15 residues. CDR3 residues: CASSYPPRGSYGYTF. For the CDR3, the DNA is TGTGCCAGCAGTTACCCCCCGAGGGGGTCCTATGGCTACACCTTC.

In DNA form, the CDR3 reads TGTGCCAGCAGTTACGGACAGGGATTCCGAGGCTACACCTTC. Translated: CASSYGQGFRGYTF. The chain links TRBV6-9 to TRBJ1-2, with 8 positions matching TRBD1. Trimming at V came to 3 bases and at J to 8 bases, leaving 8 bases not matched to a gene. The CDR3 spans 14 residues. Looked up from germline, CDR1 is MNHGY and CDR2 is SVAAGI.

This clonotype was observed a handful of times. J is TRBJ2-7 and V is TRBV6-1; 12 bases align to TRBD2. CDR3 length: 12 amino acids. Germline V gene lookup returns CDR1 MNHNS and CDR2 SASEGT. The V segment lost 8 bases and the J segment 4 bases; nucleotides outside the gene matches: 0. The CDR3 DNA reads TGTGCCAGCGGACTAGCGGGGTACGAGCAGTACTTC. Its translation: CASGLAGYEQYF.

This clonotype was recorded many times. The chain uses TRBV28 and TRBJ1-2; D possibly corresponds to TRBD1 (6 bases). This CDR3 is built from 15 residues. Germline V CDR1 and CDR2: MDHEN, SYDVKM. The V and J ends lost 6 bases and 4 bases respectively, with 18 bases between them. CDR3 sequence reads: CASSSPGSRGYGYTF. In nucleotides, the CDR3 is TGTGCCAGCAGCTCCCCGGGGTCCAGGGGCTATGGCTACACCTTC.

A few counts support this clonotype. The J gene is TRBJ1-2, the V gene TRBV27; D is uncertain. V was trimmed by 6 bases and J by 2 bases, leaving 16 bases between them. This CDR3 has 15 residues. The germline V gene has CDR1 MNHEY and CDR2 SMNVEV (reference sequence). CDR3 loop: CASSLGRQRNYGYTF. The CDR3 nucleotides read TGTGCCAGCAGCTTAGGTCGGCAGAGAAACTATGGCTACACCTTC.

This clonotype was detected a few times. The genes are TRBV6-2 or TRBV6-3 and TRBJ2-6, with TRBD2 as a possible D gene (6 bases). Germline V gives CDR1 MNHEY, CDR2 SVGEGT. The CDR3 has 18 residues. Trimming cost V 5 bases and J 0 bases, with 17 bases left between them. In nucleotides, the CDR3 is TGTGCCAGCAGTGAAAGGAGGGCCCGAAGCTCTGGGGCCAACGTCCTGACTTTC. Translating gives CASSERRARSSGANVLTF.

In the case of this clonotype: The junction and the germline gene differ at one end; a read error may be behind it. The J gene is TRBJ2-4, the V gene TRBV7-2, with a possible D match to TRBD2 (6 bases). Germline V gene sequence: CDR1 SGHTA, CDR2 FQGNSA. CDR3 length: 20 residues. The CDR3 sequence: CASSQDPRGSSQGAKNIQYF. The CDR3 coding sequence is TGCGCCAGCAGCCAAGATCCGCGGGGCAGCTCCCAGGGAGCCAAAAACATTCAGTACTTC.

At least ten counts were recorded for this clonotype. The genes are TRBV7-3 and TRBJ2-7, with a weak D call TRBD1 (6 bases). V lost 4 bases to trimming and J lost 6 bases, with 13 bases between them. Germline CDR1 is SGHTA and CDR2 is FQGTGA. This CDR3 comprises 13 residues. The CDR3 loop reads CASSWTLGGEQYF. The DNA of the CDR3 is TGTGCCAGCAGCTGGACCTTAGGGGGCGAGCAGTACTTC.

This clonotype was observed at least ten times. The chain carries TRBV6-5 and TRBJ1-2; D perhaps matches TRBD1 (5 bases). This CDR3 has 13 amino acids. The germline V and J ends were trimmed by 2 bases and 1 base, with 5 bases remaining between them. Germline lookup yields CDR1 MNHEY and CDR2 SVGAGI. As DNA, the CDR3 is TGTGCCAGCAGTTACGGGGGTAACTATGGCTACACCTTC. Translation: CASSYGGNYGYTF.

V gene TRBV11-2 combines with J gene TRBJ2-3; tentatively, D is TRBD2 (7 bases). Germline CDR1 SGHAT, CDR2 FQNNGV. V was shortened by 4 bases and J by 2 bases, with 13 bases between the two germline ends. This CDR3 spans 15 amino acids. CDR3 protein: CASSYRGGYTDTQYF. DNA for the CDR3: TGTGCCAGCAGCTATAGGGGGGGCTACACAGATACGCAGTATTTT.

This clonotype was observed at least ten times. The chain couples TRBV12-3 or TRBV12-4 to TRBJ1-4; D gene ambiguous. CDR3 length: 13 amino acids. Trimming pared 3 bases from V and 8 bases from J, leaving 10 bases between. The CDR3 region has the DNA TGTGCCAGCAGTTTTAACAGACGGGAAAAACTGTTTTTT. This gives the protein CASSFNRREKLFF.

Written as DNA, the CDR3 is TGTGCCAGCAGGTGGACAGGGAGAGAGACCCAGTACTTC. Translation: CASRWTGRETQYF. The V gene is TRBV28, the J gene TRBJ2-5; 8 bases map to TRBD1. V shed 6 bases and J 4 bases; nucleotides not matched to a gene: 4. Looked up from germline, CDR1 is MDHEN and CDR2 is SYDVKM. The length of the CDR3 is 13 residues. Filled out from reference TRBV28 and TRBJ2-5, the complete variable domain reads DVKVTQSSRYLVKRTGEKVFLECVQDMDHENMFWYRQDPGLGLRLIYFSYDVKMKEKGDIPEGYSVSREKKERFSLILESASTNQTSMYLCASRWTGRETQYFGPGTRLLVL.

To note about this clonotype: A much more abundant neighbour one base away suggests this may be a read error. The V call is TRBV7-9, the J call TRBJ1-5, with unresolved D. Trimming removed 3 bases from V and 3 bases from J, with 3 bases in between. Germline CDR1 and CDR2: SEHNR and FQNEAQ (reference sequence). The CDR3 extends over 12 amino acids. The CDR3 coding sequence is TGTGCCAGCAGCTTTGACAATCAGCCCCAGCATTTT. Encoded protein: CASSFDNQPQHF.

To note about this clonotype: Given a much more abundant clone one base away, this may be a read error. The rearrangement links TRBV29-1 to TRBJ2-7; TRBD2 might be the D (6 bases). Germline V gives CDR1 SQVTM, CDR2 ANQGSEA. The CDR3 totals 12 residues. CDR3 sequence: CGVSKGRYEQYF. In DNA form, the CDR3 reads TGCGGCGTTTCTAAAGGGAGGTACGAGCAGTACTTC.

The chain links TRBV12-3 or TRBV12-4 to TRBJ1-3; D remains ambiguous. Between the trimmed V and J ends, which lost 3 bases and 0 bases, there was a span of 3 bases. This CDR3 spans 13 amino acids. The CDR3 loop reads CASSFYSGNTIYF. Written as DNA, the CDR3 is TGTGCCAGCAGTTTCTACTCTGGAAACACCATATATTTT.

A word on this clonotype: A much bigger clone sits one base away, suggesting this may be a read error. V and J are TRBV7-2 and TRBJ1-4; D may be TRBD1 (5 bases). This CDR3 has 13 amino acids. Per the germline V gene, CDR1 is SGHTA and CDR2 is FQGNSA. In DNA form, the CDR3 reads TGTGCCAGCAGCCCCGGGACGGGTGAAAAACTGCTTTTT. This gives the protein CASSPGTGEKLLF.

This rearrangement joins TRBV6-2 or TRBV6-3 to TRBJ1-5; 7 positions agree with TRBD1. V was clipped by 7 bases and J by 5 bases; unmatched bases: 26. The CDR3 consists of 20 residues. Germline CDR1 is MNHEY and CDR2 is SVGEGT. The CDR3, as DNA: TGTGCCAGCACTTTACTCGCCGCCGCGGACAGGCACCGGGGAGATCAGCCCCAGCATTTT. This gives the protein CASTLLAAADRHRGDQPQHF.

CDR3 coding DNA: TGCGCCAGCAGCTCTGAAGGGCGGGTTTTGGACGAGCAGTACTTC. It translates to CASSSEGRVLDEQYF. The V and J genes are TRBV5-1 and TRBJ2-7; the D gene is possibly TRBD2 (5 bases). Trimming shortened V by 3 bases and J by 5 bases, and 18 bases separated the two germline ends. This CDR3 is built from 15 residues. CDR1 is SGHRS and CDR2 is YFSETQ in the germline V gene.

This clonotype occurred many times. The rearrangement uses TRBV7-8 and TRBJ1-3; D ambiguous. This CDR3 has 14 residues. The V gene lost 1 base and the J gene lost 1 base, with 5 bases spanning the gap. Germline CDR1 and CDR2: SGHVS and FQNEAQ. The CDR3 reads CASSLVLSGNTIYF. The CDR3 coding sequence is TGTGCCAGCAGCTTAGTACTTTCTGGAAACACCATATATTTT.

This chain joins TRBV6-1 and TRBJ1-6, with a possible D match to TRBD1 (5 bases). Germline CDR1 and CDR2: MNHNS and SASEGT. The CDR3 is made up of 14 amino acids. V was cut by 10 bases and J by 9 bases, with 19 bases left in between. DNA for the CDR3: TGTGCCACACGCCGGGAGGTTGGGGGTTCACCCCTCCACTTT. Amino acid sequence: CATRREVGGSPLHF.

CDR3 DNA: TGTGCCTCGGGGGGGGCTCAAGAGACCCAGTACTTC. Translated: CASGGAQETQYF. The chain links TRBV10-3 to TRBJ2-5; TRBD2 agrees at 8 bases. The germline CDR1 and CDR2 sequences are ENHRY and SYGVKD. CDR3 length: 12 amino acids. V gave up 11 bases and J gave up 2 bases; unmatched junction bases: 4.

This clonotype was counted only a few times. The genes are TRBV28 and TRBJ2-7; D is unclear. Germline V gene lookup returns CDR1 MDHEN and CDR2 SYDVKM. V dropped 6 bases and J dropped 8 bases, with 14 bases sitting between them. There are 12 residues in the CDR3. Here the CDR3 reads CASSLLNYKQYF. CDR3 nucleotides: TGTGCCAGCAGCTTACTGAATTACAAGCAGTACTTC.

Many counts were recorded for this clonotype. V usage is TRBV27 and J usage is TRBJ2-5; 9 nucleotides align to TRBD1. J was trimmed by 6 bases and V by 5 bases; bases with no gene match: 10. The CDR3 has 15 residues. From germline, CDR1 is MNHEY and CDR2 SMNVEV (reference sequence). Here the CDR3 reads CASSPLPGQGKTQYF. DNA of the CDR3: TGTGCCAGCAGTCCATTACCGGGACAGGGCAAGACCCAGTACTTC.

The chain carries TRBV5-4 and TRBJ1-6, with 7 bases that match TRBD1. The trim removed 0 bases at V and 6 bases at J, leaving 3 bases unmatched. The CDR3 is 15 residues long. CDR1 SGHNT and CDR2 YYREEE come from the germline V gene (reference sequence). The DNA of the CDR3 is TGTGCCAGCAGCTTGGGGAGGGGGCTTAATTCACCCCTCCACTTT. Protein product: CASSLGRGLNSPLHF.

Only a few counts were recorded for this clonotype. The chain links TRBV7-2 to TRBJ1-6, with D possibly being TRBD1 (6 bases). V lost 3 bases and J lost 3, with 15 bases in between. The CDR3 has 17 residues. The germline gives CDR1 SGHTA, CDR2 FQGNSA. The CDR3 region is CASSLVTGGYYNSPLHF. The CDR3 DNA follows: TGTGCCAGCAGCTTGGTAACGGGGGGCTACTATAATTCACCCCTCCACTTT.

Ten or more counts support this clonotype. The CDR3 nucleotides read TGTGCCTGGAGTGTAGGGGCGGGGAACACTGAAGCTTTCTTT. It encodes CAWSVGAGNTEAFF. The genes are TRBV30 and TRBJ1-1, with a tentative D call TRBD1 (5 bases). Deletions cut 0 bases from V and 1 base from J, with 9 bases between. CDR3 length equals 14 residues. Germline CDR1 is GTSNPN and CDR2 is SVGIG (reference sequence).

This clonotype appeared a few times. The chain has TRBV28 and TRBJ2-1; D ambiguous. Trimming shortened V by 2 bases and J by 10 bases, and 9 bases separated the two germline ends. CDR3 length: 12 amino acids. In germline, CDR1 is MDHEN, CDR2 SYDVKM. CDR3 protein: CASSLGRAEQFF. CDR3 nucleotides: TGTGCCAGCAGTTTAGGACGTGCGGAGCAGTTCTTC.